A single sample gave rise to the 20 T cell receptor beta chains below, sequenced in a study of spatial heterogeneity in lung cancer. TCRdb processed the 5' RACE reads anew with MiXCR; each CDR3 protein has one entry. The table lists 30,000 to 45,000 distinct CDR3 sequences, 7.5% of them singletons. Noted time point: sample taken at primary tumor resection. From tumor, nontumor lung or frozen PBMC, whole RNA was taken unsorted for sequencing. This sample comprised PBMCs, obtained at surgery. Receptor source: a male donor with early-stage non-small cell lung cancer.

The chain combines TRBV6-6 with TRBJ1-2; D gene ambiguous. V lost 6 bases to trimming and J lost 6 bases, with 17 bases between them. CDR3 length equals 14 residues. Germline values: CDR1 MNHNY, CDR2 SVGAGI (reference sequence). CDR3: CASRLHLQSDGYTF. CDR3 nucleotides: TGTGCCAGCAGGTTACACCTACAATCGGATGGCTACACCTTC.

V gene TRBV29-1 combines with J gene TRBJ1-2; 8 nucleotides match TRBD1. V lost 3 bases to trimming and J lost 7 bases; unmatched junction nucleotides: 4. The CDR3 loop spans 12 amino acids. Germline V gene sequence: CDR1 SQVTM, CDR2 ANQGSEA. This chain's CDR3 is CSVDETGVGYTF. The CDR3 DNA reads TGCAGCGTTGATGAGACAGGGGTTGGCTACACCTTC.

This clonotype was counted only a few times. The chain recombines TRBV7-2 with TRBJ2-3; TRBD2 is a possible D gene (6 bases). The length of the CDR3 is 13 residues. V was shortened by 5 bases and J by 4 bases, with 10 bases between the two germline ends. The germline gives CDR1 SGHTA, CDR2 FQGNSA. CDR3 in amino acids: CASSPRDSDTQYF. The CDR3 DNA is TGTGCCAGCAGCCCCCGGGACTCAGATACGCAGTATTTT.

This clonotype was seen ten or more times. The genes are TRBV2 and TRBJ1-4; weak D call: TRBD1 (6 bases). This CDR3 is 15 amino acids long. Germline CDR1 and CDR2: SNHLY and FYNNEI. Trimming pared 2 bases from V and 6 bases from J, leaving 13 bases between. CDR3 sequence: CASSEMGQKDEKLFF. In nucleotides, the CDR3 is TGTGCCAGCAGTGAAATGGGACAAAAAGATGAAAAACTGTTTTTT.

At least ten counts were recorded for this clonotype. The chain combines TRBV3-1 with TRBJ2-1; 8 bases map to TRBD2. The CDR3 length is 17 residues. Unmatched junction bases numbered 7, after V lost 0 bases and J lost 3 bases. The germline V gene has CDR1 LGHDT and CDR2 YNNKEL (reference sequence). The CDR3, as DNA: TGTGCCAGCAGCCAAGATAAGGAGCGGGGGCGCTACAATGAGCAGTTCTTC. Translated: CASSQDKERGRYNEQFF.

Comment on this clonotype: This may stem from a read error, because a much larger clone lies one nucleotide away. This chain joins TRBV3-1 and TRBJ2-1; perhaps TRBD2 as D (6 bases). This CDR3 contains 13 residues. Germline CDR1 reads LGHDT; CDR2 reads YNNKEL (reference sequence). This CDR3 reads CASRGSAHNEKFF. CDR3 coding DNA: TGTGCCAGCCGGGGGAGCGCCCACAATGAGAAGTTCTTC.

Ten or more counts support this clonotype. The chain couples TRBV19 to TRBJ2-2; D ambiguous. Deletions cut 1 base from V and 6 bases from J, with 12 bases between. CDR3 length: 15 residues. The V gene's germline CDR1 is LNHDA and CDR2 SQIVND (reference sequence). CDR3 bases: TGTGCCAGTAGTATAGGCGGAGTTTGGTCCGGGGAGCTGTTTTTT. Translation gives CASSIGGVWSGELFF.

This clonotype was detected only a few times. The chain employs TRBV15 and TRBJ1-5; D gene ambiguous. CDR3 size: 15 residues. Trimming stripped 0 bases from V and 5 bases from J, with 11 bases between. CDR1 and CDR2 from the germline V gene are LNHNV and YYDKDF (reference sequence). Here the CDR3 DNA reads TGTGCCACCAGCAGAGATTATGGTTCGGATCAGCCCCAGCATTTT. It is translated as CATSRDYGSDQPQHF.

The sample holds many counts of this clonotype. This sequence joins TRBV6-2 or TRBV6-3 and TRBJ2-1; D gene unclear. V was trimmed by 5 bases and J by 4 bases, leaving 6 bases between them. The CDR3 covers 12 residues. CDR1 and CDR2 (germline): MNHEY, SVGEGT. The CDR3 DNA reads as TGTGCCAGCAGTCGAGAATACAATGAGCAGTTCTTC. This encodes CASSREYNEQFF.

There are a few counts of this clonotype. This clone may be a read error of a much larger clone one base away. The V and J genes are TRBV7-9 and TRBJ2-5; D gene uncertain. CDR1 SEHNR and CDR2 FQNEAQ come from the germline V gene (reference sequence). V gave up 5 bases and J gave up 3 bases, with 4 bases separating them. The CDR3 loop spans 11 amino acids. CDR3 nucleotides: TGTGCCAGCAGCATTAAAGAGACCCAGTACTTC. It specifies CASSIKETQYF. Full variable domain (outside the CDR3, taken from reference TRBV7-9 and TRBJ2-5): DTGVSQNPRHKITKRGQNVTFRCDPISEHNRLYWYRQTLGQGPEFLTYFQNEAQLEKSRLLSDRFSAERPKGSFSTLEIQRTEQGDSAMYLCASSIKETQYFGPGTRLLVL.

The chain is built from TRBV14 and TRBJ1-1, with 9 positions matching TRBD1. Germline V CDR1 and CDR2: SGHDN, FVKESK. The V gene end was trimmed by 3 bases and the J gene end by 5 bases; junction bases not matched to a gene: 19. The CDR3 is 19 residues long. CDR3 in DNA: TGTGCCAGCAGCCATAGGACATCCCGGGGACAGGGTTCGGAGACTGAAGCTTTCTTT. Translating it yields CASSHRTSRGQGSETEAFF.

This clonotype was seen repeatedly, ten times or more. This sequence joins TRBV6-2 or TRBV6-3 and TRBJ1-1; a possible D gene is TRBD1 (5 bases). Germline CDR1 reads MNHEY; CDR2 reads SVGEGT. V gave up 4 bases and J gave up 6 bases, with 15 bases separating them. This CDR3 region has 14 residues. The DNA for the CDR3 is TGTGCCAGCAGTTTGGGGGACGACAGAGCTGAAGCTTTCTTT. Translated: CASSLGDDRAEAFF.

This clonotype was counted at least ten times. V gene TRBV24-1 combines with J gene TRBJ2-1, with 7 bases fitting TRBD1. Germline-derived CDR1 and CDR2 are KGHDR and SFDVKD. Trimming took 6 bases from V and 5 from J; bases not matched to a gene: 6. CDR3 size: 14 residues. DNA for the CDR3: TGTGCCACCAGTAAGAGGGACAGCAACAATGAGCAGTTCTTC. The encoded protein is CATSKRDSNNEQFF.

The chain is built from TRBV11-2 and TRBJ2-7; TRBD1 agrees at 7 bases. The CDR3 covers 13 residues. Germline CDR1 SGHAT, CDR2 FQNNGV. Trimming removed 3 bases from V and 9 bases from J; junction bases left unmatched: 8. The DNA of the CDR3 is TGTGCCAGCAGCTTCGGACAGGCAAGGGCGCAGTACTTC. Translation: CASSFGQARAQYF.

This clonotype was recorded at least ten times. The CDR3 region has the DNA TGTGCCAGCATCCCGGGACGGCAGGGAATGAACACTGAAGCTTTCTTT. Protein: CASIPGRQGMNTEAFF. The chain links TRBV3-2 to TRBJ1-1. TRBV3-2 is flagged as a pseudogene. This CDR3 spans 16 amino acids.

The gene calls are TRBV20-1 and TRBJ1-1, with no clear D. The CDR3 length is 12 residues. Trimming removed 6 bases from V and 1 base from J, with 9 bases in between. Germline values: CDR1 DFQATT, CDR2 SNEGSKA (reference sequence). The CDR3 loop reads CSAAGKNTEAFF. CDR3 in DNA: TGCAGTGCGGCCGGGAAGAACACTGAAGCTTTCTTT.

The chain has TRBV13 and TRBJ2-7, with D possibly matching TRBD1 (5 bases). Germline loops: CDR1 PRHDT, CDR2 FYEKMQ (reference sequence). The CDR3 contains 15 residues. V lost 1 base, J lost 2 bases, and 12 bases lay in between. The CDR3 region has the DNA TGTGCCAGCAGCTTAGAGCGCAGGGTCCCCTACGAGCAGTACTTC. Protein product: CASSLERRVPYEQYF.

A word on this clonotype: This could be a read error, since a much larger clone is one nucleotide away. This chain uses TRBV12-3 or TRBV12-4 with TRBJ2-1, with no clear D. The CDR3 is made up of 13 amino acids. In DNA form, the CDR3 reads TGTGCCAGCACTCCACGTCCATGGAATGAGCAGCTCTTC. Translated: CASTPRPWNEQLF.

The rearrangement joins TRBV7-9 to TRBJ1-1; D not resolved. In germline, CDR1 is SEHNR, CDR2 FQNEAQ (reference sequence). V gave up 2 bases and J gave up 6 bases, with 7 bases separating them. CDR3 length: 12 amino acids. CDR3 DNA: TGTGCCAGCAGCTTATGGTGGGCTGAAGCTTTCTTT. Amino acid sequence: CASSLWWAEAFF.

V usage is TRBV21-1 and J usage is TRBJ1-2; the table names TRBD1, a call not compared with the DNA. TRBV21-1 counts as a pseudogene. The CDR3 is made up of 15 amino acids. In DNA form, the CDR3 reads TGTGCCAGCAGCGCGCTGGACAGCCCAAACTATGGCTACACCTTC. Its protein product is CASSALDSPNYGYTF.